These 21 T cell receptor beta chains share one sample of origin, sequenced in a study of technical replicates of blood from a few donors. Profiled with immunoSEQ multiplex PCR; TCRdb holds only in-frame clones, not every one. The sample has roughly 70,000 clones, roughly 97% seen once. Sequencing was carried out using T cells isolated from PBMCs. These receptors came from a human donor in good health.

The chain joins TRBV11-1 to TRBJ2-7, with D perhaps TRBD2 (6 bases). Trimming removed 6 bases at V and 0 bases at J, with 15 bases between. Germline V gives CDR1 SGHAT, CDR2 FQDESV (reference sequence). This CDR3 region has 15 residues. CDR3 in amino acids: CASSFGGRSSYEQYF. CDR3 nucleotides: TGTGCCAGCAGTTTTGGGGGGAGGTCCTCCTACGAGCAGTACTTC.

This rearrangement joins TRBV7-8 to TRBJ2-3; 11 bases line up with TRBD1. The CDR3 is made up of 15 amino acids. Germline loops: CDR1 SGHVS, CDR2 FQNEAQ. J gave up 7 bases and V 4 bases, and 7 bases lay outside the gene matches. The CDR3 nucleotides are TGTGCCAGCAGCTGGGCCGGGACAGGGGGAAATACGCAGTATTTT. Translated: CASSWAGTGGNTQYF.

The rearrangement joins TRBV19 to TRBJ1-3, with D perhaps matching TRBD1 (6 bases). Germline CDR1 reads LNHDA; CDR2 reads SQIVND (reference sequence). The length of the CDR3 is 14 residues. V was shortened by 5 bases and J by 5 bases, with 13 bases between the two germline ends. The CDR3 spells CASSPNRERNTIYF. The CDR3 coding sequence is TGTGCCAGTAGTCCAAACAGGGAAAGAAACACCATATATTTT.

This chain connects TRBV7-9 to TRBJ2-2; D might be TRBD1 (6 bases). Germline lookup yields CDR1 SEHNR and CDR2 FQNEAQ (reference sequence). V shed 2 bases and J shed 0 bases, with 13 bases lying between them. This CDR3 comprises 17 residues. This CDR3 is CASSLSDSQSNTGELFF. The CDR3 nucleotides read TGTGCCAGCAGCTTATCGGACAGTCAGTCGAACACCGGGGAGCTGTTTTTT.

The chain employs TRBV6-5 and TRBJ1-2; D perhaps matches TRBD1 (6 bases). The V and J ends lost 6 bases and 5 bases respectively, with 10 bases between them. The CDR3 is made up of 12 amino acids. Looked up from germline, CDR1 is MNHEY and CDR2 is SVGAGI. The CDR3, as DNA: TGTGCCAGCAGCCCCCAGGGGTATGGCTACACCTTC. This encodes CASSPQGYGYTF.

The chain has TRBV7-2 and TRBJ2-3, with D tentatively TRBD2 (6 bases). Germline assignment: CDR1 SGHTA and CDR2 FQGNSA. The ends were cut back, 5 bases at V and 0 bases at J, with 9 bases in the middle. This CDR3 has 14 residues. The CDR3 DNA reads TGTGCCAGCAGCCGGGACTTTAGCACAGATACGCAGTATTTT. It is translated as CASSRDFSTDTQYF.

This chain uses TRBV9 with TRBJ2-1; weak D call: TRBD1 (5 bases). The CDR3 extends over 14 amino acids. With 2 bases removed from V and 5 bases from J, the gap between germline ends came to 11 bases. Per the germline V gene, CDR1 is SGDLS and CDR2 is YYNGEE. The CDR3 reads CASSVGPENNEQFF. The CDR3 coding sequence is TGTGCCAGCAGCGTGGGGCCTGAAAACAATGAGCAGTTCTTC.

The V and J genes are TRBV7-3 and TRBJ2-1, with 9 bases matching TRBD2. There are 20 residues in the CDR3. The V gene end was trimmed by 2 bases and the J gene end by 4 bases; junction bases not matched to a gene: 18. Germline V CDR1 and CDR2: SGHTA, FQGTGA. The CDR3: CASSLPTGFAAGGTYNEQFF. In nucleotides, the CDR3 is TGTGCCAGCAGCTTACCGACGGGATTTGCGGCGGGAGGGACTTACAATGAGCAGTTCTTC.

The chain couples TRBV30 to TRBJ2-3; a weak D match, TRBD1 (5 bases). V was pared by 6 bases and J by 4 bases, with 14 bases between. This CDR3 has 13 residues. Germline V CDR1 and CDR2: GTSNPN, SVGIG (reference sequence). The CDR3 is CACTSRGADTQYF. The CDR3 nucleotides are TGTGCCTGCACCTCAAGGGGCGCAGATACGCAGTATTTT.

This clone has only a few counts. The chain has TRBV9 and TRBJ2-7, with 11 bases fitting TRBD2. CDR1 SGDLS and CDR2 YYNGEE come from the germline V gene. The CDR3 extends over 16 amino acids. V was pared by 3 bases and J by 6 bases, with 11 bases of the junction left unmatched. For the CDR3, the DNA is TGTGCCAGCAGCGCCTATACTAGCGGGAGATGGGGCGAGCAGTACTTC. Protein: CASSAYTSGRWGEQYF.

A single count supports this clone. This rearrangement joins TRBV6-5 to TRBJ1-2; possible D gene TRBD1, 6 bases. The CDR3 loop spans 14 amino acids. Germline V gives CDR1 MNHEY, CDR2 SVGAGI. Trimming took 6 bases from V and 3 from J, leaving 14 bases between them. The CDR3 sequence: CASRTGGVDYGYTF. The CDR3 bases are TGTGCCAGCAGGACGGGGGGCGTAGACTATGGCTACACCTTC.

The chain joins TRBV11-3 to TRBJ2-5; TRBD1 is a possible D gene (5 bases). Trimming stripped 5 bases from V and 5 bases from J, with 12 bases between. CDR1 is SGHNT, CDR2 YENEEA, per germline. The CDR3 contains 13 residues. CDR3 in amino acids: CASSRQGRETQYF. The CDR3 DNA is TGTGCCAGCAGCCGCCAGGGAAGGGAGACCCAGTACTTC. The entire variable domain, with the rest obtained from reference TRBV11-3 and TRBJ2-5, is as follows: EAGVVQSPRYKIIEKKQPVAFWCNPISGHNTLYWYLQNLGQGPELLIRYENEEAVDDSQLPKDRFSAERLKGVDSTLKIQPAELGDSAVYLCASSRQGRETQYFGPGTRLLVL.

The chain is built from TRBV30 and TRBJ1-4, with D tentatively TRBD1 (5 bases). Germline V gene data show CDR1 as GTSNPN and CDR2 as SVGIG (reference sequence). CDR3 length equals 14 residues. V was cut by 3 bases and J by 4 bases, with 12 bases left in between. This chain's CDR3 is CAWSWRGGNEKLFF. In DNA form, the CDR3 reads TGTGCCTGGAGCTGGCGGGGGGGTAATGAAAAACTGTTTTTT.

This clone was observed once. The V and J genes are TRBV4-2 and TRBJ1-3; D call uncertain. V lost 0 bases, J lost 0 bases, and 6 bases lay in between. Germline V gives CDR1 LGHNA, CDR2 YNFKEQ. The length of the CDR3 is 15 residues. DNA for the CDR3: TGTGCCAGCAGCCAAGATTATTACTCTGGAAACACCATATATTTT. It yields the protein CASSQDYYSGNTIYF.

The V call is TRBV30, the J call TRBJ1-3; D perhaps matches TRBD1 (5 bases). Per germline, CDR1 GTSNPN and CDR2 SVGIG (reference sequence). The V end lost 3 bases, the J end lost 7 bases, and 13 bases lay between the germline ends. This CDR3 region has 13 residues. CDR3 protein: CAWREGLGNTIYF. The DNA for the CDR3 is TGTGCCTGGAGAGAGGGACTGGGCAACACCATATATTTT.

A single count supports this clone. This chain uses TRBV4-3 with TRBJ1-5; D remains unclear. Between the trimmed V and J ends, which lost 0 bases and 5 bases, there was a span of 8 bases. Germline CDR1 reads LGHNA; CDR2 reads YSLEER. The CDR3 extends over 14 amino acids. DNA for the CDR3: TGCGCCAGCAGCCAAGAGGACGGGGATCAGCCCCAGCATTTT. It yields the protein CASSQEDGDQPQHF.

CDR3 sequence reads: CASSEREQGIPYEQYF. The CDR3 coding sequence is TGCGCCAGCAGTGAGAGAGAGCAGGGGATCCCCTACGAGCAGTACTTC. V gene TRBV10-1 combines with J gene TRBJ2-7; the D gene is possibly TRBD1 (6 bases). Germline CDR1 and CDR2: WNHNN and SYGVQD (reference sequence). The CDR3 loop spans 16 amino acids. V dropped 2 bases and J dropped 2 bases, with 16 bases sitting between them.

The V gene is TRBV5-1, the J gene TRBJ1-1; tentatively, D is TRBD1 (5 bases). The germline V and J ends were trimmed by 5 bases and 7 bases, with 18 bases remaining between them. The CDR3 length is 14 residues. Per germline, CDR1 SGHRS and CDR2 YFSETQ. DNA for the CDR3: TGCGCCAGCAGGGAGGGACGCTGGAATTATGAAGCTTTCTTT. Amino acids: CASREGRWNYEAFF.

The chain links TRBV4-2 to TRBJ2-2, with D perhaps TRBD2 (6 bases). The V and J ends lost 1 base and 4 bases respectively, with 10 bases between them. This CDR3 spans 15 amino acids. CDR1 is LGHNA, CDR2 YNFKEQ, per germline. The CDR3 region is CASSQALGGTGELFF. The DNA of the CDR3 is TGTGCCAGCAGCCAAGCCCTGGGGGGCACCGGGGAGCTGTTTTTT.

The table lists this clone with a count of one. The chain combines TRBV4-3 with TRBJ2-1; D possibly corresponds to TRBD2 (5 bases). The CDR3 extends over 15 amino acids. Germline V CDR1 and CDR2: LGHNA, YSLEER. Trimming removed 0 bases from V and 4 bases from J, with 10 bases in between. CDR3 DNA sequence: TGCGCCAGCAGCCAAGAGGCGGGCGGATACAATGAGCAGTTCTTC. This gives the protein CASSQEAGGYNEQFF.

This clone was seen a few times. This chain joins TRBV19 and TRBJ2-1, with 10 positions matching TRBD2. The CDR3 spans 15 residues. The germline CDR1 and CDR2 sequences are LNHDA and SQIVND (reference sequence). The V and J ends lost 4 bases and 5 bases, in that order; junction bases with no gene match: 5. The chain's CDR3 is CASSTGTSANNEQFF. CDR3 nucleotides: TGTGCCAGTAGTACCGGGACTAGCGCGAACAATGAGCAGTTCTTC.